The T cell receptor beta chain under discussion was sequenced for a study of patients and donors after allogeneic stem cell transplantation. TCRdb independently ran MiXCR on the RT-PCR reads; one entry per CDR3 protein. The sample records about a million distinct CDR3 sequences, over 15% being singletons. This clonotype has just a few counts. Germline CDR1 and CDR2: MNHNY and SVGAGI (reference sequence). The V end lost 2 bases, the J end lost 9 bases, and 8 bases lay between the germline ends. This CDR3 has 12 residues. The chain carries TRBV6-6 and TRBJ2-1; a weak D match, TRBD1 (6 bases). Sequencing was carried out using blood, either unsorted or a sorted T cell fraction (not recorded which). The sequence was collected from a human donor who was either an allogeneic HSCT recipient or a stem cell or donor lymphocyte infusion donor (not recorded which). It is not recorded whose cells these are; they may come from a transplant donor. The CDR3 coding sequence is TGTGCCAGCAGTTACCAGGGGAGTGAGCAGTTCTTC. Translated: CASSYQGSEQFF.